This T cell receptor (beta chain) stems from a study of blood T cell repertoires in COVID-19. Repertoires were generated with immunoSEQ multiplex PCR, while TCRdb's copy carries only in-frame clones and drops some. The table shows 350,000 to 500,000 clones, with about 88% occurring only once. Germline CDR1 LGHNA, CDR2 YNFKEQ. The germline V and J ends were trimmed by 4 bases and 5 bases, with 11 bases remaining between them. The CDR3 totals 13 residues. V and J are TRBV4-2 and TRBJ1-1, with TRBD1 as a possible D gene (5 bases). The TCR comes from a woman between 18 and 29 years old who had been exposed to COVID-19. The sample taken for sequencing was PBMCs or T cells enriched from blood (not recorded which). CDR3 bases: TGTGCCAGCAGCCGGGGGAGGGAGACTGAAGCTTTCTTT. Amino acids: CASSRGRETEAFF.